Sequencing of this T cell receptor beta chain was carried out in a study of cytomegalovirus exposure and HLA in healthy donors. The CDR3 spans 16 residues. Germline loops: CDR1 KGHSH, CDR2 LQKENI. Trimming removed 3 bases from V and 1 base from J; junction bases left unmatched: 5. 13 Jbeta primers and 60 Vbeta primers were used for the PCR. The repertoire was sequenced with immunoSEQ multiplex PCR; TCRdb's copy has only in-frame clones and lacks some. Among approximately 190,000 clones, approximately 77% were seen once, and the ten largest hold 3.4%. At the time of sampling, donors were nominally healthy, though unrecorded immune exposures were likely.

Sequenced input: PBMCs. The rearrangement links TRBV18 to TRBJ1-1; TRBD1 aligns across 10 bases. The sequence was collected from a man aged 35-49 years in good health and CMV-seropositive. This CDR3 is CASSPTGTGANTEAFF. The CDR3 region has the DNA TGTGCCAGCTCACCGACCGGGACAGGGGCGAACACTGAAGCTTTCTTT.